The clone carrying this T cell receptor beta chain was picked up many times. V dropped 4 bases and J dropped 0; count of bases not matched to a gene: 4. CDR1 is KGHDR and CDR2 is SFDVKD in the germline V gene. The CDR3 extends over 15 amino acids. The data belong to a study of T cells in Graves' hyperthyroidism and ophthalmopathy. It was RNA transcripts that yielded the amplified TCR beta CDR3 regions. With the HTBI primer set, the TCR CDR3 went through a first round of RT-PCR. TCRdb reprocessed the multiplex PCR reads with MiXCR, giving one entry per CDR3 protein. The sample contains roughly 200,000 distinct CDR3 sequences, less than 20% of which appear only once. Diagnosis rested on symptoms, serum thyroxine and TRAb, thyroid ultrasound, and orbital computed tomography.

The sequence was collected from a woman in her fifties or sixties with Graves' hyperthyroidism. Sequenced: blood. This rearrangement joins TRBV24-1 to TRBJ2-7; 8 nucleotides align to TRBD2. The CDR3 DNA is TGTGCCACCAGTGAAACCGGGACTAGCTCCTACGAGCAGTACTTC. Protein product: CATSETGTSSYEQYF.